The next 29 T cell receptor beta chains were all read from a single sample in a study of shared clonotypes between healthy human individuals. Clones were sequenced by immunoSEQ multiplex PCR, and TCRdb holds only the in-frame ones, with some missing. The sample carries under 1 million clones, around 92% recorded once. CD8 cells classed as naive were CD45RO-negative and positively selected for CCR7, excluding terminally differentiated effector memory CD45RA+ cells. Material: naive CD8+ T cells sorted from blood. The source is a man in his thirties or forties in good health.

The rearrangement joins TRBV28 to TRBJ2-1; 10 bases fit TRBD2. The V gene end was trimmed by 1 base and the J gene end by 14 bases; junction bases not matched to a gene: 17. The CDR3 is 17 residues long. Germline-derived CDR1 and CDR2 are MDHEN and SYDVKM. Here the CDR3 DNA reads TGTGCCAGCAGTTTATCCGGGCTCGAGGTTCTAGCGGGAGTTAAGTTCTTC. It codes for CASSLSGLEVLAGVKFF.

This clone was seen a single time. Other DNA sequences in this sample translate to the same CDR3. The chain combines TRBV4-1 with TRBJ2-3; 7 bases match TRBD1. The germline V gene encodes CDR1 MGHRA and CDR2 YSYEKL. V gave up 0 bases and J gave up 0 bases; unmatched junction bases: 6. The CDR3 runs to 17 residues. The CDR3 sequence: CASSQDPTGTSTDTQYF. As DNA, the CDR3 is TGCGCCAGCAGCCAAGACCCGACAGGGACAAGCACAGATACGCAGTATTTT.

The chain uses TRBV7-9 and TRBJ1-2, with 9 bases aligning to TRBD1. V was pared by 1 base and J by 8 bases, with 5 bases of the junction left unmatched. This CDR3 contains 14 residues. Looked up from germline, CDR1 is SEHNR and CDR2 is FQNEAQ (reference sequence). In DNA, the CDR3 is TGTGCCAGCAGCTTAGAAGGGGACAGGGTCGGCTACACCTTC. Protein product: CASSLEGDRVGYTF. The full variable domain, completed using reference TRBV7-9 and TRBJ1-2, is DTGVSQNPRHKITKRGQNVTFRCDPISEHNRLYWYRQTLGQGPEFLTYFQNEAQLEKSRLLSDRFSAERPKGSFSTLEIQRTEQGDSAMYLCASSLEGDRVGYTFGSGTRLTVV.

The chain links TRBV6-5 to TRBJ2-1; D might be TRBD2 (5 bases). This CDR3 spans 10 amino acids. The V gene lost 8 bases and the J gene lost 10 bases, with 9 bases spanning the gap. Germline CDR1 reads MNHEY; CDR2 reads SVGAGI. The CDR3 protein is CASGSGEQFF. Here the CDR3 DNA reads TGTGCCAGCGGGTCGGGGGAGCAGTTCTTC.

The chain combines TRBV19 with TRBJ1-2, with a weak D call TRBD1 (5 bases). CDR1 is LNHDA and CDR2 is SQIVND in the germline V gene (reference sequence). This CDR3 is 14 amino acids long. The ends were cut back, 3 bases at V and 7 bases at J, with 15 bases in the middle. CDR3: CASSIIGAASGYTF. In DNA, the CDR3 is TGTGCCAGTAGTATTATTGGGGCGGCTTCTGGCTACACCTTC.

This chain connects TRBV19 to TRBJ2-5; TRBD1 matches at 7 bases. This CDR3 region has 17 residues. Germline V gives CDR1 LNHDA, CDR2 SQIVND (reference sequence). Trimming cost V 4 bases and J 5 bases; bases outside gene matches: 16. The CDR3 reads CASSSLGTVPNRETQYF. The CDR3, as DNA: TGTGCCAGTAGTAGCCTCGGGACAGTTCCGAATCGGGAGACCCAGTACTTC.

The V call is TRBV7-8, the J call TRBJ2-2; 9 bases match TRBD2. The V segment lost 5 bases and the J segment 6 bases; nucleotides outside the gene matches: 13. This CDR3 has 17 amino acids. CDR1 and CDR2 (germline): SGHVS, FQNEAQ. DNA for the CDR3: TGTGCCAGCAGCCATCCCGGGCGGGAGGGCCGGGCCGGGGAGCTGTTTTTT. It codes for CASSHPGREGRAGELFF.

The chain has TRBV4-1 and TRBJ1-5, with 8 positions matching TRBD1. Germline V CDR1 and CDR2: MGHRA, YSYEKL. With V trimmed by 4 bases and J by 5 bases, 4 bases remained unmatched. This CDR3 region has 14 residues. For the CDR3, the DNA is TGCGCCAGCAGCCCTGGACAGGGCTATCAGCCCCAGCATTTT. This codes for CASSPGQGYQPQHF.

The chain couples TRBV6-4 to TRBJ2-2; no clear D gene. The CDR3 has 15 residues. V lost 8 bases and J 5 bases, leaving 18 bases between the germline ends. From germline, CDR1 is MRHNA and CDR2 SNTAGT. DNA for the CDR3: TGTGCCAGCGGCGAGACTGAGGCGGAAACCGGGGAGCTGTTTTTT. Translation: CASGETEAETGELFF.

The chain carries TRBV13 and TRBJ2-6, with D possibly being TRBD2 (6 bases). The CDR3 sequence is 15 residues long. V was pared by 6 bases and J by 1 base, with 10 bases between. Per germline, CDR1 PRHDT and CDR2 FYEKMQ (reference sequence). CDR3 in DNA: TGTGCCAGCAGTTTGGGACTTTCTGGGGCCAACGTCCTGACTTTC. Protein: CASSLGLSGANVLTF. The full variable domain, with the rest looked up from reference TRBV13 and TRBJ2-6, is AAGVIQSPRHLIKEKRETATLKCYPIPRHDTVYWYQQGPGQDPQFLISFYEKMQSDKGSIPDRFSAQQFSDYHSELNMSSLELGDSALYFCASSLGLSGANVLTFGAGSRLTVL.

V gene TRBV5-1 combines with J gene TRBJ1-1; D call uncertain. CDR1 SGHRS and CDR2 YFSETQ come from the germline V gene. The V gene lost 2 bases and the J gene lost 1 base, with 9 bases spanning the gap. There are 14 residues in the CDR3. CDR3 protein: CASSLHTANTEAFF. The CDR3 DNA reads as TGCGCCAGCAGCTTACACACGGCGAACACTGAAGCTTTCTTT.

This clone was seen once. This sequence joins TRBV19 and TRBJ2-7, with 9 bases lining up with TRBD1. CDR3 length: 18 amino acids. Germline trimming cut 10 bases from V and 2 bases from J; bases unmatched to any gene: 21. The germline gives CDR1 LNHDA, CDR2 SQIVND (reference sequence). This CDR3 reads CATLPHGTTQGATYEQYF. Written as DNA, the CDR3 is TGTGCCACCCTCCCGCACGGGACGACACAGGGGGCTACCTACGAGCAGTACTTC.

The chain has TRBV6-5 and TRBJ1-5; maybe TRBD1 (6 bases). The CDR3 length is 15 residues. V lost 0 bases and J 3 bases, leaving 9 bases between the germline ends. The germline V gene encodes CDR1 MNHEY and CDR2 SVGAGI. This CDR3 reads CASSYSSGANQPQHF. CDR3 sequence (DNA): TGTGCCAGCAGTTACTCATCAGGGGCCAATCAGCCCCAGCATTTT.

The chain couples TRBV27 to TRBJ1-2, with D perhaps TRBD1 (5 bases). Trimming took 3 bases from V and 3 from J, leaving 14 bases between them. The germline V gene has CDR1 MNHEY and CDR2 SMNVEV (reference sequence). CDR3 length: 15 residues. The DNA of the CDR3 is TGTGCCAGCAGTTTTCAGGGTCTCGTCGACTATGGCTACACCTTC. It encodes CASSFQGLVDYGYTF.

This chain connects TRBV7-3 to TRBJ2-5, with 8 bases lining up with TRBD1. CDR3 length equals 15 residues. The germline gives CDR1 SGHTA, CDR2 FQGTGA. Unmatched junction bases numbered 5, after V lost 1 base and J lost 4 bases. DNA of the CDR3: TGTGCCAGCAGCTTAAAGACAGGGGTTGGAGAGACCCAGTACTTC. It yields the protein CASSLKTGVGETQYF.

V and J are TRBV7-2 and TRBJ2-5; 15 bases map to TRBD2. V trimming: 4 bases; J trimming: 2 bases; junction bases outside the gene matches: 11. CDR1 and CDR2 from the germline V gene are SGHTA and FQGNSA. This CDR3 spans 19 amino acids. The CDR3 region is CASSSIHGLAGGLQETQYF. In nucleotides, the CDR3 is TGTGCCAGCAGCTCGATCCATGGACTAGCGGGAGGGCTTCAAGAGACCCAGTACTTC.

This chain uses TRBV5-1 with TRBJ1-2; 7 bases fit TRBD1. The V gene's germline CDR1 is SGHRS and CDR2 YFSETQ. V trimming: 3 bases; J trimming: 4 bases; junction bases outside the gene matches: 6. This CDR3 has 14 residues. CDR3 sequence (DNA): TGCGCCAGCAGCTCTGGGACAGAAGTCTATGGCTACACCTTC. It encodes CASSSGTEVYGYTF.

This chain uses TRBV7-9 with TRBJ2-1, with TRBD2 matching over 8 bases. The CDR3 covers 17 residues. Per the germline V gene, CDR1 is SEHNR and CDR2 is FQNEAQ (reference sequence). V shed 2 bases, J shed 1 base, and the junction held 7 bases outside the gene matches. The CDR3 region has the DNA TGTGCCAGCAGCTTACTCTTAGAGCGGGAGTCCTACAATGAGCAGTTCTTC. Translating it yields CASSLLLERESYNEQFF.

This chain joins TRBV19 and TRBJ2-6, with 9 bases aligning to TRBD1. CDR3 length: 17 amino acids. The germline CDR1 and CDR2 sequences are LNHDA and SQIVND (reference sequence). V shed 9 bases, J shed 2 bases, and the junction held 11 bases outside the gene matches. The CDR3: CASRIRDRVTGANVLTF. In nucleotides, the CDR3 is TGTGCCAGCCGAATCCGGGACAGGGTTACTGGGGCCAACGTCCTGACTTTC.

V usage is TRBV27 and J usage is TRBJ2-7; 12 bases are shared with TRBD2. There are 16 residues in the CDR3. The J segment lost 3 bases and the V segment lost 5 bases, leaving 8 bases of the junction unmatched. The germline V gene has CDR1 MNHEY and CDR2 SMNVEV (reference sequence). The CDR3 DNA sequence: TGTGCCAGCAGTCCGTCTGGACTAGCGGGACTCTACGAGCAGTACTTC. It is translated as CASSPSGLAGLYEQYF.

This clone was detected a few times. V is TRBV4-3 and J is TRBJ1-2; no reliable D call. The germline V and J ends were trimmed by 1 base and 6 bases, with 12 bases remaining between them. The CDR3 extends over 14 amino acids. Germline V gives CDR1 LGHNA, CDR2 YSLEER. CDR3 DNA: TGCGCCAGCAGCCAAGGCCCGACGAGGGATGGCTACACCTTC. It encodes CASSQGPTRDGYTF.

This chain uses TRBV28 with TRBJ2-1; TRBD2 matches 11 bases. The CDR3 consists of 16 residues. Germline V lookup: CDR1 MDHEN, CDR2 SYDVKM. The J segment lost 5 bases and the V segment lost 5 bases, leaving 8 bases of the junction unmatched. CDR3: CASSRVAGGSHNEQFF. Written as DNA, the CDR3 is TGTGCCAGCAGTAGAGTAGCGGGAGGGAGCCACAATGAGCAGTTCTTC.

This rearrangement joins TRBV14 to TRBJ2-7; 11 bases agree with TRBD2. Trimming at V came to 5 bases and at J to 3 bases, leaving 6 bases not matched to a gene. Germline CDR1 SGHDN, CDR2 FVKESK. CDR3 length: 15 amino acids. The DNA for the CDR3 is TGTGCCAGCAGCGAACTAGCGGGAGCCTTCTACGAGCAGTACTTC. Translated: CASSELAGAFYEQYF.

The V and J genes are TRBV6-5 and TRBJ2-5; TRBD2 aligns across 7 bases. V shed 7 bases and J 0 bases; nucleotides not matched to a gene: 5. In germline, CDR1 is MNHEY, CDR2 SVGAGI. CDR3 length: 14 amino acids. CDR3 loop: CASTAGPYQETQYF. CDR3 nucleotide sequence: TGTGCCAGCACAGCGGGGCCGTACCAAGAGACCCAGTACTTC.

This rearrangement joins TRBV29-1 to TRBJ2-7; D might be TRBD1 or TRBD2, each matching 5 bases. Trimming left V 3 bases short and J 5 bases short, with 20 bases between. The CDR3 runs 15 residues. The V gene's germline CDR1 is SQVTM and CDR2 ANQGSEA. The CDR3 protein is CSVEDGGVSGNEQYF. CDR3 DNA sequence: TGCAGCGTTGAGGACGGAGGAGTATCAGGGAACGAGCAGTACTTC.

Only one count was recorded for this clone. Mismatch with germline at one junction end may stem from a read error. This sequence joins TRBV2 and TRBJ2-7; 9 positions agree with TRBD1. The CDR3 length is 13 residues. The germline V gene has CDR1 SNHLY and CDR2 FYNNEI. The CDR3, as DNA: TGTACCAGCAGTGCGGGACAGGGCTACGAGCAGTACTTC. This sequence encodes CTSSAGQGYEQYF.

The chain recombines TRBV28 with TRBJ2-7; 8 nucleotides line up with TRBD2. This CDR3 comprises 14 residues. Germline assignment: CDR1 MDHEN and CDR2 SYDVKM. J lost 3 bases, V lost 7 bases, and 8 bases had no gene match. The DNA of the CDR3 is TGTGCCAGCAATTCGCCGAGCGGGAGCTACGAGCAGTACTTC. It encodes CASNSPSGSYEQYF.

This clone showed up just a few times. Within the sample, other DNA sequences also encode this same CDR3. V and J are TRBV27 and TRBJ2-1; D not certain. V shed 6 bases and J shed 4 bases, with 4 bases lying between them. CDR1 is MNHEY and CDR2 is SMNVEV in the germline V gene (reference sequence). The length of the CDR3 is 11 residues. The chain's CDR3 is CASRRYNEQFF. The CDR3 DNA reads as TGTGCCAGCAGACGATACAATGAGCAGTTCTTC.

This chain uses TRBV7-9 with TRBJ1-5, with 10 bases aligning to TRBD1. The CDR3 loop spans 15 amino acids. The V gene end was trimmed by 5 bases and the J gene end by 3 bases; junction bases not matched to a gene: 4. Germline loops: CDR1 SEHNR, CDR2 FQNEAQ (reference sequence). CDR3 sequence reads: CASSRTGGYNQPQHF. In DNA form, the CDR3 reads TGTGCCAGCAGCCGGACAGGGGGGTACAATCAGCCCCAGCATTTT. Full variable domain (outside the CDR3, taken from reference TRBV7-9 and TRBJ1-5): DTGVSQNPRHKITKRGQNVTFRCDPISEHNRLYWYRQTLGQGPEFLTYFQNEAQLEKSRLLSDRFSAERPKGSFSTLEIQRTEQGDSAMYLCASSRTGGYNQPQHFGDGTRLSIL.